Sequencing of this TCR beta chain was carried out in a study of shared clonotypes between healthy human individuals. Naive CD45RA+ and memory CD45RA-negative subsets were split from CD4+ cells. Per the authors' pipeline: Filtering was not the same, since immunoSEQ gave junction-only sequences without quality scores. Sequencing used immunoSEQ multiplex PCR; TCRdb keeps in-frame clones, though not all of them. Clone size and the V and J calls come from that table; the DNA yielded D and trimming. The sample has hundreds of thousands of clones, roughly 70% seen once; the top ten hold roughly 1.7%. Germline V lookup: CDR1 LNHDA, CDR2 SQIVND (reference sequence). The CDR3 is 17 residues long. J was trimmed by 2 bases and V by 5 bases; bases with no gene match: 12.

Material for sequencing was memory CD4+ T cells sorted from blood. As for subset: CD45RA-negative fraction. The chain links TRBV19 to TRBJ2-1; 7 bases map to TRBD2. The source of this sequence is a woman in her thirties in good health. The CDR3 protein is CASSVGLADLTYNEQFF. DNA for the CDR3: TGTGCCAGTAGTGTTGGGCTAGCGGACTTGACCTACAATGAGCAGTTCTTC.